This paragraph reports one T cell receptor (beta chain). Its specificity is not known. Germline values: CDR1 SQVTM, CDR2 ANQGSEA. V was cut by 6 bases and J by 8 bases, with 18 bases left in between. The CDR3 has 13 residues. The data were taken from a study of Graves' ophthalmopathy and Graves' hyperthyroidism. Whole-study findings and limits: Appearing in blood as well were most expanded thyroid clonotypes above 0.001 frequency. Ophthalmopathy could be told apart from stable hyperthyroidism by a 13-signature model (approximately 91% sensitivity, 80% to 84% specificity).

Orbital computed tomography and thyroid ultrasound, along with TRAb, serum thyroxine and clinical symptoms, underpinned diagnosis. Amplifying from RNA transcripts, the study obtained TCR beta CDR3 regions. RT-PCR with HTBI primers came first, then second-round multiplex PCR. TCRdb ran MiXCR on the multiplex PCR reads and lists one entry per CDR3 protein. The sample lists around 590,000 distinct CDR3 sequences, 39% occurring once. Sequenced sample: peripheral blood or thyroid tissue (not recorded which). This sequence originates from an adult man with Graves' hyperthyroidism. V and J are TRBV29-1 and TRBJ2-3; D possibly corresponds to TRBD2 (5 bases). CDR3 in amino acids: CSVGQLTIRTQYF. In nucleotides, the CDR3 is TGCAGCGTCGGCCAATTGACTATCCGTACGCAGTATTTT.